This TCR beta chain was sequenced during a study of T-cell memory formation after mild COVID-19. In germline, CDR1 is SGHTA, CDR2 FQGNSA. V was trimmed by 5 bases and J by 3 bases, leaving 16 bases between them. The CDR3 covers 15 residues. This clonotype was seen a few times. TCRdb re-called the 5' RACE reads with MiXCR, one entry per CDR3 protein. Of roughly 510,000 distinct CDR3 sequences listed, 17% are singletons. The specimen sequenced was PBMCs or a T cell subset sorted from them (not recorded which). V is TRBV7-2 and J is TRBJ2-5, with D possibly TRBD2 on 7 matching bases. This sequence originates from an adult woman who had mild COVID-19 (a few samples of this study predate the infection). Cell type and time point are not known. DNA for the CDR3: TGTGCCAGCAGCCGGGGGGCGGGAGTTAAAGAGACCCAGTACTTC. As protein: CASSRGAGVKETQYF.